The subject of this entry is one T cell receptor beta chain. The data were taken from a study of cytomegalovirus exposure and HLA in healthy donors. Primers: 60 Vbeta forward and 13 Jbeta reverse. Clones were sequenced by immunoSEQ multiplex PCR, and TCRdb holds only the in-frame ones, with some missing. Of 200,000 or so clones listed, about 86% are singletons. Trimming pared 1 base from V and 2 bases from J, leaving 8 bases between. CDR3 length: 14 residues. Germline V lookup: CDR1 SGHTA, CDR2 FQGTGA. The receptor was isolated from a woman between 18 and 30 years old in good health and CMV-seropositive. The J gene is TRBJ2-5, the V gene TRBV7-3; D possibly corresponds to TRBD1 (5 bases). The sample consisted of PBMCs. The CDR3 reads CASSLMGLQETQYF. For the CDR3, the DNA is TGTGCCAGCAGCTTAATGGGGCTACAAGAGACCCAGTACTTC.